A single T cell receptor (beta chain) is shown here with its context. The antigen remains unidentified. The data were taken from a study of T cell responses to AZD1222 COVID-19 vaccine. Notes on the study in general: Baseline seropositivity characterized only six AZD1222 recipients. Close to half of spike-specific TCRs reportedly recognize unmutated variant regions. The breadth and depth of Spike-specific TCRs increased once two AZD1222 doses had been given.

The CDR3 is 11 amino acids. The germline gives CDR1 MNHEY, CDR2 SVGAGI. Deletions cut 7 bases from V and 6 bases from J, with 9 bases between. The protocol was immunoSEQ multiplex PCR, while the TCRdb copy is restricted to in-frame clones and leaves out a portion. Found here are tens of thousands of clones, roughly 86% of them singletons; the top ten hold around 17%. Specimen: peripheral blood, collected on day 0 of AZD1222 vaccination. This clonotype was sampled from an adult in good health. The chain employs TRBV6-5 and TRBJ2-5, with a weak D call TRBD2 (5 bases). The CDR3 nucleotides read TGTGCCAGCACTGGAGGCCAGACCCAGTACTTC. Translating it yields CASTGGQTQYF.